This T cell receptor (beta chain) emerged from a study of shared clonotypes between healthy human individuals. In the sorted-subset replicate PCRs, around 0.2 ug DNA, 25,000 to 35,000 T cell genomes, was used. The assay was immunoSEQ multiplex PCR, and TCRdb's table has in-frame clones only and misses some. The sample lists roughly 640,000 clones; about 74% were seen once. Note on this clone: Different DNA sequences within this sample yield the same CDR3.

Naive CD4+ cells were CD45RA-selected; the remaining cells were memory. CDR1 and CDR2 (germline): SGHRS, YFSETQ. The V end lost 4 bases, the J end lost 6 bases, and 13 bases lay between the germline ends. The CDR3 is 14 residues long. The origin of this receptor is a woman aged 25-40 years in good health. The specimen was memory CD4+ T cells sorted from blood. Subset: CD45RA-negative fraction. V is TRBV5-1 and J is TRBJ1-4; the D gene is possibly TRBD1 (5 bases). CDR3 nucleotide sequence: TGCGCCAGCAGCCTTGACAGTGGAGATGAAAAACTGTTTTTT. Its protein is CASSLDSGDEKLFF.